These T cell receptor beta chains were read from a single sample in a study of T cells after yellow fever vaccination. TCRdb called the 5' RACE reads again in MiXCR, with one record for every CDR3 protein. The sample has around 120,000 distinct CDR3 sequences, 5.5% to 8% seen once. The source material was CD4+ T cells sorted from PBMCs, sampled about 41 days after the first yellow fever vaccination. Receptor source: a man between 18 and 35 years old who received the YFV17D yellow fever vaccine. CDR3s include the opening cysteine and the closing phenylalanine or tryptophan. A D gene is named only where the DNA matches it firmly. Clone size is shown for a subset of rows, as once, few, many or a class of expanded clone.

j_call,clone_size,d_call,v_call,cdr3_nt,cdr3_aa
TRBJ2-2,many,TRBD2,TRBV7-3,TGTGCCAGCAGCTTACCGACTAGCGGGGGGGCGAACACCGGGGAGCTGTTTTTT,CASSLPTSGGANTGELFF
TRBJ2-7,many,NA,TRBV5-1,TGCGCCAGCAGCTTGGGGACACTTCCTTCCCTCCCTCCCGAGCAGTACTTC,CASSLGTLPSLPPEQYF
TRBJ2-1,NA,NA,TRBV19,TGTGCCGCCGCCCGGGGCCTTGCGGATGAGCAGTTCTTC,CAAARGLADEQFF
TRBJ2-7,many,NA,TRBV9,TGTGCCAGCAGCCCAAATTTCGGGTCCTACGAGCAGTACTTC,CASSPNFGSYEQYF
TRBJ2-3,many,TRBD2,TRBV5-4,TGTGCCAGCAGCTTGTACCGGGGGGGCCGGACAGATACGCAGTATTTT,CASSLYRGGRTDTQYF
TRBJ2-5,many,NA,TRBV7-2,TGTGCCAGCAGCTTCCGAACGACTAGTAGTTGGGAGACCCAGTACTTC,CASSFRTTSSWETQYF
TRBJ2-5,many,NA,TRBV5-1,TGCGCCAGCTCCGGGACGCCGCAAGAGACCCAGTACTTC,CASSGTPQETQYF
TRBJ1-1,many,NA,TRBV6-5,TGTGCCAGCGCGCGGAACACTGAAGCTTTCTTT,CASARNTEAFF
TRBJ1-5,many,TRBD1,TRBV27,TGTGCCAGCAGCACAGGGGTACAGCCCCAGCATTTT,CASSTGVQPQHF
TRBJ2-3,NA,NA,TRBV19,TGTGCCAGTAGTACCGCTTGGGGTATCGCAGATACGCAGTATTTT,CASSTAWGIADTQYF
TRBJ1-5,many,TRBD1,TRBV12-3/TRBV12-4,TGTGCCAGCAGTTTCACAGGGGAGGGTCAGCCCCAGCATTTT,CASSFTGEGQPQHF
TRBJ2-2,NA,TRBD2,TRBV7-3,TGTGCCAGCAGCTTAGGGGCGGGGGGCCCCGGGGAGCTGTTTTTT,CASSLGAGGPGELFF
TRBJ2-1,many,TRBD2,TRBV4-1,TGCGCCAGCAGCCCAGGACTAGCGGGGGCCTCCTACAATGAGCAGTTCTTC,CASSPGLAGASYNEQFF
TRBJ1-1,many,NA,TRBV7-3,TGTGCCAGCAGCCCGGACCGAGACACTGAAGCTTTCTTT,CASSPDRDTEAFF
TRBJ1-4,many,NA,TRBV4-3,TGCGCCAGCAGCCGGTATTTCAGCGAGGAAAAACTGTTTTTT,CASSRYFSEEKLFF
TRBJ2-6,few,NA,TRBV5-1,TGCGCCAGCAGCTTAGTTCTCGGTGGGGCCAACGTCCTGACTTTC,CASSLVLGGANVLTF
TRBJ1-2,once,NA,TRBV20-1,TGCAGTGCTAGAGATGTACAGGGAATCTATGGCTACACCTTC,CSARDVQGIYGYTF